The T cell receptor beta chain described here comes from a study of blood T cell repertoires in COVID-19. V shed 0 bases and J 5 bases; nucleotides not matched to a gene: 3. The CDR3 covers 14 residues. Germline CDR1 is LGHDT and CDR2 is YNNKEL (reference sequence). Sequenced by immunoSEQ multiplex PCR; TCRdb stores in-frame clones only, minus some. The table shows around 30,000 clones, with 65% to 90% occurring only once. In this sample, this clone turned up once. The sample was peripheral blood. The rearrangement uses TRBV3-1 (or the pseudogene TRBV3-2) and TRBJ2-5, with 7 bases that match TRBD1. The clonotype comes from a woman in her sixties or seventies with active COVID-19. The CDR3 sequence is CASSQDARGETQYF. CDR3 bases: TGTGCCAGCAGCCAAGACGCCAGGGGGGAGACCCAGTACTTC.